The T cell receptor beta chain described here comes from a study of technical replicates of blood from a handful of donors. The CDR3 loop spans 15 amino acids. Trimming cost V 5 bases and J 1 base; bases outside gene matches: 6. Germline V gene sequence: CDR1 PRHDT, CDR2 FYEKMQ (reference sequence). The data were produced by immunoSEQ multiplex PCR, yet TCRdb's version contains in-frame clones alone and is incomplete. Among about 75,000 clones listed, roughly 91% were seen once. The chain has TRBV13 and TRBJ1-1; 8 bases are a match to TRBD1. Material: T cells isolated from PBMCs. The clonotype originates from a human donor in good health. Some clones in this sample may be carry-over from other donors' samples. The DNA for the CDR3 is TGTGCCAGCAGCAAACTACAGGGGGGGAACACTGAAGCTTTCTTT. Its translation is CASSKLQGGNTEAFF.